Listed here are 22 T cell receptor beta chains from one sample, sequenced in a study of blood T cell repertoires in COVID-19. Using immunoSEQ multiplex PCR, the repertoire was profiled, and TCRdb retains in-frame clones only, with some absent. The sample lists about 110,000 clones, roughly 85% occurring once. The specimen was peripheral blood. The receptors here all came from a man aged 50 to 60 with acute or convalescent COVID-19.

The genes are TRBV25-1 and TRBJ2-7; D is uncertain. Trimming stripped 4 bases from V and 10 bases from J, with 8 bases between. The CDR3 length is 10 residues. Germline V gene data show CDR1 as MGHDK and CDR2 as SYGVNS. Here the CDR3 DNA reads TGTGCCAGCAGTGCCCGGGTCCAGTACTTC. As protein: CASSARVQYF.

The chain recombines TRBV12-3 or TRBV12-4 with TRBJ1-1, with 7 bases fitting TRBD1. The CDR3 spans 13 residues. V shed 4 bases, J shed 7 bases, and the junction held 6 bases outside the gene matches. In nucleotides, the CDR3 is TGTGCCAGCAGTTCACCGGGACAGATTGAAGCTTTCTTT. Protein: CASSSPGQIEAFF.

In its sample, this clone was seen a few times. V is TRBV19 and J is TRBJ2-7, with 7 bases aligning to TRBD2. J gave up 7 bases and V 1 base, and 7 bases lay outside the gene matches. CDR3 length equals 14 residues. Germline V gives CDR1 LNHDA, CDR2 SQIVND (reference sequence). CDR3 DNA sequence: TGTGCCAGTAGTATAGTGGAGACTAGCAGGGAGCAGTACTTC. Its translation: CASSIVETSREQYF. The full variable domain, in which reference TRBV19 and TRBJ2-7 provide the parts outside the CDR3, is DGGITQSPKYLFRKEGQNVTLSCEQNLNHDAMYWYRQDPGQGLRLIYYSQIVNDFQKGDIAEGYSVSREKKESFPLTVTSAQKNPTAFYLCASSIVETSREQYFGPGTRLTVT.

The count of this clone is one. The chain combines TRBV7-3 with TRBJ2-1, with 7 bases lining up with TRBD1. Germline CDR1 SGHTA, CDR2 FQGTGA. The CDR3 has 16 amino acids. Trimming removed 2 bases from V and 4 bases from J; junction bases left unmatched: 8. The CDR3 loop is CASSLSDRYGYNEQFF. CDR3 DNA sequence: TGTGCCAGCAGCTTATCGGACAGGTACGGATACAATGAGCAGTTCTTC. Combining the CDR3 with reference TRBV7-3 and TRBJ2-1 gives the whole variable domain GAGVSQTPSNKVTEKGKYVELRCDPISGHTALYWYRQSLGQGPEFLIYFQGTGAADDSGLPNDRFFAVRPEGSVSTLKIQRTERGDSAVYLCASSLSDRYGYNEQFFGPGTRLTVL.

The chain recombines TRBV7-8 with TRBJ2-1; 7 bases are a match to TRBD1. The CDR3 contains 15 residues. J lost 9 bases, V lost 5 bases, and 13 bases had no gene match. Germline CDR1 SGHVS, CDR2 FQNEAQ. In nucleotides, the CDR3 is TGTGCCAGCAGCCCCCCCTCAGACAGGGACGGTGAGCAGTTCTTC. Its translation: CASSPPSDRDGEQFF. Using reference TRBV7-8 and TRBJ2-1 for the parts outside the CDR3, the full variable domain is GAGVSQSPRYKVAKRGQDVALRCDPISGHVSLFWYQQALGQGPEFLTYFQNEAQLDKSGLPSDRFFAERPEGSVSTLKIQRTQQEDSAVYLCASSPPSDRDGEQFFGPGTRLTVL.

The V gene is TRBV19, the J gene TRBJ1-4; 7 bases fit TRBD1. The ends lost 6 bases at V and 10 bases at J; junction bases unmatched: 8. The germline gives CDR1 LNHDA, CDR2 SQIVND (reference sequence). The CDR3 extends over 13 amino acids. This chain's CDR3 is CASSDRVSAKLFF. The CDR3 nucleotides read TGTGCCAGTAGCGACAGGGTCTCGGCAAAACTGTTTTTT. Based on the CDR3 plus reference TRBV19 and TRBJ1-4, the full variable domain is DGGITQSPKYLFRKEGQNVTLSCEQNLNHDAMYWYRQDPGQGLRLIYYSQIVNDFQKGDIAEGYSVSREKKESFPLTVTSAQKNPTAFYLCASSDRVSAKLFFGSGTQLSVL.

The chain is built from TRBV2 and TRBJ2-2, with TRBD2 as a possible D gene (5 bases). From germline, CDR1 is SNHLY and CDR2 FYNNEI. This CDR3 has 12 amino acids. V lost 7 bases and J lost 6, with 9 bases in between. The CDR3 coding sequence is TGTGCCAGCATGCGGGTCCCCGGGGAGCTGTTTTTT. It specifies CASMRVPGELFF.

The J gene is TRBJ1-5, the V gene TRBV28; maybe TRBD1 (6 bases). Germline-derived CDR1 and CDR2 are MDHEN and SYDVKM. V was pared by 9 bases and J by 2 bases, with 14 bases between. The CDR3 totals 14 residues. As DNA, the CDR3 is TGTGCCAGTATACAGGGTTGGGGCAATCAGCCCCAGCATTTT. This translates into CASIQGWGNQPQHF.

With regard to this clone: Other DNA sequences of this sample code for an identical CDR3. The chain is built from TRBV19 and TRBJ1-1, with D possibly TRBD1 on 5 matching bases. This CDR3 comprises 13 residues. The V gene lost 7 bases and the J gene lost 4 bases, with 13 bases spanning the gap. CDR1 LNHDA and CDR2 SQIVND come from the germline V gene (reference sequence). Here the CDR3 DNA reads TGTGCCAGTAAGGGAAGGGGCGTCACTGAAGCTTTCTTT. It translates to CASKGRGVTEAFF.

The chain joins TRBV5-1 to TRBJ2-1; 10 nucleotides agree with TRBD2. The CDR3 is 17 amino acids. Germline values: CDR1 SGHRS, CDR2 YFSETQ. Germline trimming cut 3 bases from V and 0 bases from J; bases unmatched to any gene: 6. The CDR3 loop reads CASSSGLAPSSYNEQFF. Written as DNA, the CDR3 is TGCGCCAGCAGCTCGGGACTAGCGCCTAGCTCCTACAATGAGCAGTTCTTC.

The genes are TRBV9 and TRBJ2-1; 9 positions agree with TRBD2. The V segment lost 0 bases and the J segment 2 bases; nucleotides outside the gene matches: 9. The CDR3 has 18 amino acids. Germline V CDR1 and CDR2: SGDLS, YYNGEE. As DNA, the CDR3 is TGTGCCAGCAGCGTAGAGGAGGATAGCGGGAGCGCCTACAATGAGCAGTTCTTC. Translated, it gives CASSVEEDSGSAYNEQFF.

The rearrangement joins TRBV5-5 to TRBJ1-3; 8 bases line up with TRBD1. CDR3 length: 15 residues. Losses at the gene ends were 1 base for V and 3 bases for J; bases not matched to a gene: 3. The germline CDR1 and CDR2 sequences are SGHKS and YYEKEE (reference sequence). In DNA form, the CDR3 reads TGTGCCAGCAGCTTGTCAGGGGGCAGTGGAAACACCATATATTTT. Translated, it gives CASSLSGGSGNTIYF.

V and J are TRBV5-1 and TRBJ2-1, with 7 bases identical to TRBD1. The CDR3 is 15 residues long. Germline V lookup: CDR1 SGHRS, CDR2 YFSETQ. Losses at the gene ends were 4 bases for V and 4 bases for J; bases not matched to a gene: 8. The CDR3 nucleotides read TGCGCCAGCAGCACAGGGGTAACCCTATACAATGAGCAGTTCTTC. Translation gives CASSTGVTLYNEQFF.

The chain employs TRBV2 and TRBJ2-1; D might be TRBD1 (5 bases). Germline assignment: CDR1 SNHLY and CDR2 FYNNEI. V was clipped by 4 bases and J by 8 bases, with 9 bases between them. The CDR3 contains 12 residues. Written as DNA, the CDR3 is TGTGCCAGCAGTGGTGGGGCGGATGAGCAGTTCTTC. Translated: CASSGGADEQFF.

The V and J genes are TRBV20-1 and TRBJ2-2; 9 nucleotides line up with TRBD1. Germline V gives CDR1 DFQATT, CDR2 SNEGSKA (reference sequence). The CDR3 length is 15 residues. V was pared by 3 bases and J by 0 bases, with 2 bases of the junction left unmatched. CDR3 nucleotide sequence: TGCAGTGCTAGTAGGACAGGGGCGAACACCGGGGAGCTGTTTTTT. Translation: CSASRTGANTGELFF.

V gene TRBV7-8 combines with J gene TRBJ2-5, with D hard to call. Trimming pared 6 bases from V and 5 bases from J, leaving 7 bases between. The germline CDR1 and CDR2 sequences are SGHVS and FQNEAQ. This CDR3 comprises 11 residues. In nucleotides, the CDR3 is TGTGCCAGCAGATACGGGGAGACCCAGTACTTC. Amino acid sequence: CASRYGETQYF.

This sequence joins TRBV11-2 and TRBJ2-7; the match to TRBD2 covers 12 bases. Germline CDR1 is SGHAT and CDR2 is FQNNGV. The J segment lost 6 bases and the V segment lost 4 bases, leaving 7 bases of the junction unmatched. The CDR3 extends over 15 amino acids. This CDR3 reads CASSSRLAGDGEQYF. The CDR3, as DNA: TGTGCCAGCAGCTCACGACTAGCGGGAGATGGCGAGCAGTACTTC.

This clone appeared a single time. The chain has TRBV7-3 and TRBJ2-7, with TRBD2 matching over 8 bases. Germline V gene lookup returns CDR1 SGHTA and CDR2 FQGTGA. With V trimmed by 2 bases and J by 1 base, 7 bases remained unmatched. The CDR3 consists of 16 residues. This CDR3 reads CASSLAASGRSYEQYF. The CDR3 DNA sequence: TGTGCCAGCAGCTTAGCGGCTAGCGGGCGATCCTACGAGCAGTACTTC.

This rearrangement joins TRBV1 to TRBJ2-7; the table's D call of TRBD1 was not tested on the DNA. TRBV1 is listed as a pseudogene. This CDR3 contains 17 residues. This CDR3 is CTSSQKPRQGASYEQYF. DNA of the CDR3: TGCACCAGCAGCCAAAAGCCCCGACAGGGGGCCTCCTACGAGCAGTACTTC.

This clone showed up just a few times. As DNA, the CDR3 is TGTGCCAGCAGCGCACTTCAGGGGAGCTTGAACACTGAAGCTTTCTTT. Amino acids: CASSALQGSLNTEAFF. The chain joins TRBV9 to TRBJ1-1; possible D gene TRBD1, 6 bases. V was cut by 3 bases and J by 0 bases, with 15 bases left in between. CDR1 is SGDLS, CDR2 YYNGEE, per germline. This CDR3 region has 16 residues.

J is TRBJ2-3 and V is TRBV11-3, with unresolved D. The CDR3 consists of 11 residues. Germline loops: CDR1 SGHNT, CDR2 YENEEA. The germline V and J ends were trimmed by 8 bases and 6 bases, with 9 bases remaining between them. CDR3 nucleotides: TGTGCCAGCTCATACAGTGATACGCAGTATTTT. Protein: CASSYSDTQYF.

CDR3 amino acids: CASSPTPTGGRETQYF. CDR3 sequence (DNA): TGTGCCAGCAGCCCGACCCCGACAGGGGGCCGAGAGACCCAGTACTTC. The chain carries TRBV5-5 and TRBJ2-5; 10 bases fit TRBD1. V was clipped by 4 bases and J by 4 bases; unmatched bases: 10. The CDR3 extends over 16 amino acids. Germline V gene data show CDR1 as SGHKS and CDR2 as YYEKEE (reference sequence). Together with reference TRBV5-5 and TRBJ2-5, the CDR3 gives the full variable domain: DAGVTQSPTHLIKTRGQQVTLRCSPISGHKSVSWYQQVLGQGPQFIFQYYEKEERGRGNFPDRFSARQFPNYSSELNVNALLLGDSALYLCASSPTPTGGRETQYFGPGTRLLVL.